This is a list of T cell receptor beta chains from one sample in a study of blood T cell repertoires in COVID-19. Profiling relied on immunoSEQ multiplex PCR, and the TCRdb table lists in-frame clones only, not all of them. Of about 180,000 clones detected, 80% to 90% appear once; the ten largest clones hold roughly 12%. The sample taken for sequencing was peripheral blood. All receptors derive from a woman of 80 years or more with COVID-19, enrolled during active disease. CDR3s include the opening cysteine and the closing phenylalanine or tryptophan. The D gene is left open where the match is weak. Where a row states a size, it is once, few, many or the class of an expanded clone; other rows omit it.

TRBD1 | TRBJ2-7 | TRBV11-3 | NA | TGTGCCAGCAGCTTAGTCTTGACAGGGGGGTCCTACGAGCAGTACTTC | CASSLVLTGGSYEQYF
NA | TRBJ2-5 | TRBV2 | NA | TGTGCCAGCAGCCCCCAGGGCGAGACCCAGTACTTC | CASSPQGETQYF
NA | TRBJ2-5 | TRBV2 | NA | TGTGCCAGCAGACAGGCGGAGACCCAGTACTTC | CASRQAETQYF
NA | TRBJ2-2 | TRBV5-1 | NA | TGCGCCAGCAGCAAGGGACAGAACACCGGGGAGCTGTTTTTT | CASSKGQNTGELFF
NA | TRBJ2-2 | TRBV27 | NA | TGTGCCAGCAGTTTAGAAAGGGGCTGGAACACCGGGGAGCTGTTTTTT | CASSLERGWNTGELFF
NA | TRBJ1-2 | TRBV24-1 | NA | TGTGCCACCAGTGATTTTGGGGGGGATGGCTACACCTTC | CATSDFGGDGYTF
TRBD1 | TRBJ2-1 | TRBV5-1 | NA | TGCGCCAGCAGATCGTTACAGGGGTCCTACAATGAGCAGTTCTTC | CASRSLQGSYNEQFF
NA | TRBJ1-1 | TRBV7-9 | NA | TGTGCCAGCAGCTTAATGGCGGAGAAGGACACTGAAGCTTTCTTT | CASSLMAEKDTEAFF
NA | TRBJ2-5 | TRBV12-5 | NA | TGTGCTAGTGGTTTGGTAGTTTTAGGGGAAGAGACCCAGTACTTC | CASGLVVLGEETQYF
TRBD1 | TRBJ2-7 | TRBV27 | NA | TGTGCCAGCAGTCTAGGGACAGGGGGCGTTTACGAGCAGTACTTC | CASSLGTGGVYEQYF
NA | TRBJ2-7 | TRBV7-8 | NA | TGTGCCAGCAGCTTCCAGGTACTGTACGAGCAGTACTTC | CASSFQVLYEQYF
TRBD1 | TRBJ1-6 | TRBV6-6 | NA | TGTGCCAGCAGTAACGGACAGGGAGATAATTCACCCCTCCACTTT | CASSNGQGDNSPLHF
TRBD1 | TRBJ2-7 | TRBV4-1 | NA | TGCGCCAGCAGCCAGGGACCGGGACAGGGCTACGAGCAGTACTTC | CASSQGPGQGYEQYF
TRBD2 | TRBJ2-5 | TRBV6-2/TRBV6-3 | NA | TGTGCCAGCAGTTACGCGGGAGCGATGTTGGAGACCCAGTACTTC | CASSYAGAMLETQYF
NA | TRBJ2-2 | TRBV16 | NA | TGTGCCAGCAGCCCCGGACAGACCGGGGAGCTGTTTTTT | CASSPGQTGELFF
TRBD2 | TRBJ2-3 | TRBV7-9 | NA | TGTGCCAGCAGCCCCATCGGACGGGGGGGCGGAGATACGCAGTATTTT | CASSPIGRGGGDTQYF
TRBD2 | TRBJ2-7 | TRBV5-7 | once | TGTGCCAGCAGCTTGGGGCGCCGGGGGGCCTACGAGCAGTACTTC | CASSLGRRGAYEQYF
NA | TRBJ1-5 | TRBV18 | once | TGTGCCAGCTCACCAAACCCAGGGACCGGGGGTCAGCCCCAGCATTTT | CASSPNPGTGGQPQHF
TRBD2 | TRBJ2-1 | TRBV27 | NA | TGTGCCAGCAGATTGACTAGCGGGGGGGCGGGAGGTGAGCAGTTCTTC | CASRLTSGGAGGEQFF
TRBD1 | TRBJ1-1 | TRBV19 | NA | TGTGCCAGTACCAGCTACAGGGGGGACACTGAAGCTTTCTTT | CASTSYRGDTEAFF
TRBD2 | TRBJ2-3 | TRBV6-5 | NA | TGTGCCAGCCGCGGACTAGCGGGGAGCACAGATACGCAGTATTTT | CASRGLAGSTDTQYF
NA | TRBJ1-5 | TRBV24-1 | once | TGTGCCACCAGTGCCCCGGGTAGCAATCAGCCCCAGCATTTT | CATSAPGSNQPQHF
TRBD2 | TRBJ2-2 | TRBV4-2 | NA | TGTGCCAGCAGCCCTACTAGCGGGGGGGCTAGCGGGGAGCTGTTTTTT | CASSPTSGGASGELFF
NA | TRBJ2-1 | TRBV27 | NA | TGTGCCAGCAGTTTAAGAGACAGCTTGTACAATGAGCAGTTCTTC | CASSLRDSLYNEQFF
TRBD2 | TRBJ2-3 | TRBV28 | NA | TGTGCCAGCAGTTTACAGCGGGGGGGGGCAGATACGCAGTATTTT | CASSLQRGGADTQYF
TRBD2 | TRBJ2-1 | TRBV24-1 | NA | TGTGCCACCAGTGATTTTACCAGCGGGGGGTACAATGAGCAGTTCTTC | CATSDFTSGGYNEQFF
TRBD1 | TRBJ2-1 | TRBV5-4 | NA | TGTGCCAGCAGCGTACAGCGGGGACAGGGGGTCCGGCATGAGCAGTTCTTC | CASSVQRGQGVRHEQFF
NA | TRBJ1-5 | TRBV24-1 | NA | TGTGCCACCAGTGATCGGCAGGGTGATCAGCCCCAGCATTTT | CATSDRQGDQPQHF
TRBD1 | TRBJ2-5 | TRBV9 | few | TGTGCCAGCAGCACTAGGACAGGACGGGAGACCCAGTACTTC | CASSTRTGRETQYF
NA | TRBJ2-1 | TRBV28 | NA | TGTGCCTCTCTCGGAGGGAATGAGCAGTTCTTC | CASLGGNEQFF